The 18 T cell receptor beta chains in this list originate from one sample, sequenced in a study of OX40 agonist ivuxolimab in advanced cancers. This table comes from immunoSEQ multiplex PCR, and its TCRdb copy is limited to in-frame clones, with some not included. The sample has some 46,000 clones, 75% to 90% seen once. Sequencing was performed on CD4+ or CD8+ T cells sorted from blood, taken in a trial of the OX40 agonist ivuxolimab. The receptors stem from an adult with an advanced solid tumor such as melanoma, head and neck, liver or kidney cancer.

The chain carries TRBV7-9 and TRBJ2-1, with 7 bases lining up with TRBD2. There are 15 residues in the CDR3. Unmatched junction bases numbered 6, after V lost 7 bases and J lost 0 bases. The germline V gene has CDR1 SEHNR and CDR2 FQNEAQ (reference sequence). DNA of the CDR3: TGTGCCAGCATCCTGGGCGGGAGCTCCTACAATGAGCAGTTCTTC. Its protein product is CASILGGSSYNEQFF.

This clone has only a few counts. The chain is built from TRBV9 and TRBJ2-2; D ambiguous. This CDR3 spans 15 amino acids. The ends were cut back, 0 bases at V and 1 base at J, with 7 bases in the middle. Germline-derived CDR1 and CDR2 are SGDLS and YYNGEE. Here the CDR3 DNA reads TGTGCCAGCAGCGTAGGGGCTGGGAACACCGGGGAGCTGTTTTTT. Encoded protein: CASSVGAGNTGELFF.

The chain combines TRBV5-1 with TRBJ2-3, with D possibly called TRBD1 or TRBD2 (5 bases each). The CDR3 is 13 amino acids. The V and J ends lost 4 bases and 8 bases respectively, with 14 bases between them. Germline V lookup: CDR1 SGHRS, CDR2 YFSETQ. CDR3: CASSPTSRGTQYF. The CDR3 region has the DNA TGCGCCAGCAGCCCTACTAGTAGGGGTACGCAGTATTTT.

This chain uses TRBV19 with TRBJ2-7; the match to TRBD2 covers 13 bases. The junction had 8 bases not matched to a gene; V was cut back by 4 bases and J by 2 bases. Germline loops: CDR1 LNHDA, CDR2 SQIVND (reference sequence). This CDR3 comprises 17 residues. CDR3 sequence: CASSSPIGTSGTYEQYF. In nucleotides, the CDR3 is TGTGCCAGTAGTAGCCCCATCGGGACTAGCGGGACCTACGAGCAGTACTTC.

V and J are TRBV4-1 and TRBJ2-7; perhaps TRBD1 as D (7 bases). The CDR3 is 13 residues long. V lost 4 bases and J lost 7, with 14 bases in between. Germline V lookup: CDR1 MGHRA, CDR2 YSYEKL. The CDR3 loop reads CASSPQTGREQYF. DNA of the CDR3: TGCGCCAGCAGCCCCCAGACAGGGAGGGAGCAGTACTTC.

V usage is TRBV6-5 and J usage is TRBJ2-5, with D unclear. V dropped 6 bases and J dropped 2 bases, with 10 bases sitting between them. Germline V gene sequence: CDR1 MNHEY, CDR2 SVGAGI. The CDR3 consists of 13 residues. This chain's CDR3 is CASRVVGQETQYF. As DNA, the CDR3 is TGTGCCAGCAGAGTAGTGGGACAAGAGACCCAGTACTTC.

DNA of the CDR3: TGTGCCAGCAGCTCTGGTCCATCCGGGGCCTACGAGCAGTACTTC. Amino acids: CASSSGPSGAYEQYF. J is TRBJ2-7 and V is TRBV5-6; D possibly corresponds to TRBD2 (5 bases). With 3 bases removed from V and 2 bases from J, the gap between germline ends came to 15 bases. The CDR3 has 15 amino acids. CDR1 is SGHDT, CDR2 YYEEEE, per germline.

This chain joins TRBV2 and TRBJ2-3; a possible D gene is TRBD1 (5 bases). In germline, CDR1 is SNHLY, CDR2 FYNNEI. The CDR3 has 15 residues. V lost 6 bases to trimming and J lost 2 bases, with 15 bases between them. The CDR3 DNA sequence: TGTGCCAGCAGGTCGATACAGGATCACACAGATACGCAGTATTTT. Protein sequence: CASRSIQDHTDTQYF.

This clone was counted once. The chain uses TRBV7-3 and TRBJ2-2; 9 bases align to TRBD1. The ends lost 4 bases at V and 3 bases at J; junction bases unmatched: 6. Per germline, CDR1 SGHTA and CDR2 FQGTGA. The CDR3 length is 16 residues. The CDR3 nucleotides read TGTGCCAGCAGCTCACCCGGGACAGGGTACACCGGGGAGCTGTTTTTT. Amino acid sequence: CASSSPGTGYTGELFF.

The chain couples TRBV5-1 to TRBJ2-3, with 10 positions matching TRBD2. V shed 4 bases, J shed 1 base, and the junction held 0 bases outside the gene matches. This CDR3 has 14 residues. Germline V CDR1 and CDR2: SGHRS, YFSETQ. In DNA form, the CDR3 reads TGCGCCAGCAGCGGGACTAGCGGCACAGATACGCAGTATTTT. It encodes CASSGTSGTDTQYF.

The chain is built from TRBV7-2 and TRBJ2-7; no reliable D call. V was cut by 1 base and J by 3 bases, with 16 bases left in between. Per germline, CDR1 SGHTA and CDR2 FQGNSA. The CDR3 totals 16 residues. The DNA of the CDR3 is TGTGCCAGCAGCTTAGGGTTTAGCCCCTCGCTCTACGAGCAGTACTTC. This gives the protein CASSLGFSPSLYEQYF.

This clone is a singleton in its sample. The V and J genes are TRBV14 and TRBJ2-6; D gene unclear. The CDR3 totals 18 residues. In germline, CDR1 is SGHDN, CDR2 FVKESK. Trimming shortened V by 0 bases and J by 0 bases, and 12 bases separated the two germline ends. The CDR3 DNA sequence: TGTGCCAGCAGCCAAGACCTTGGGCTGACCTCTGGGGCCAACGTCCTGACTTTC. The encoded protein is CASSQDLGLTSGANVLTF.

This chain connects TRBV5-1 to TRBJ2-3; 8 bases agree with TRBD2. From germline, CDR1 is SGHRS and CDR2 YFSETQ. The length of the CDR3 is 16 residues. The junction had 9 bases not matched to a gene; V was cut back by 3 bases and J by 3 bases. CDR3 coding DNA: TGCGCCAGCAGCTCCCATGGGGCGGGAGGAACAGATACGCAGTATTTT. Translation: CASSSHGAGGTDTQYF.

The chain uses TRBV18 and TRBJ1-1; 8 positions agree with TRBD1. This CDR3 is built from 12 residues. J lost 7 bases, V lost 3 bases, and 1 base had no gene match. The germline CDR1 and CDR2 sequences are KGHSH and LQKENI. In DNA form, the CDR3 reads TGTGCCAGCTCACCGGACAGGGTTGAAGCTTTCTTT. Translation: CASSPDRVEAFF. Full variable domain (remainder filled in from reference TRBV18 and TRBJ1-1): NAGVMQNPRHLVRRRGQEARLRCSPMKGHSHVYWYRQLPEEGLKFMVYLQKENIIDESGMPKERFSAEFPKEGPSILRIQQVVRGDSAAYFCASSPDRVEAFFGQGTRLTVV.

This chain connects TRBV7-3 to TRBJ2-7, with a weak D call TRBD1 (6 bases). Looked up from germline, CDR1 is SGHTA and CDR2 is FQGTGA. This CDR3 region has 15 residues. V dropped 0 bases and J dropped 2 bases, with 11 bases sitting between them. The chain's CDR3 is CASSLTGDTTYEQYF. DNA of the CDR3: TGTGCCAGCAGCTTAACGGGGGACACTACCTACGAGCAGTACTTC.

This clone was observed once. The chain couples TRBV6-1 to TRBJ1-4; D is unresolved. From germline, CDR1 is MNHNS and CDR2 SASEGT. The CDR3 is made up of 12 amino acids. V gave up 1 base and J gave up 7 bases, with 4 bases separating them. This CDR3 reads CASSEGREKLFF. The CDR3 DNA sequence: TGTGCCAGCAGTGAAGGTCGTGAAAAACTGTTTTTT.

This clone came up once. V gene TRBV9 combines with J gene TRBJ2-7, with D perhaps matching TRBD1 (5 bases). CDR1 is SGDLS and CDR2 is YYNGEE in the germline V gene. With 4 bases removed from V and 4 bases from J, the gap between germline ends came to 21 bases. CDR3 length: 16 residues. CDR3 DNA: TGTGCCAGCAGCCCAGGGCCGGGCAGGTCGTCTTACGAGCAGTACTTC. Its protein product is CASSPGPGRSSYEQYF.

The chain uses TRBV5-1 and TRBJ1-6; 8 bases line up with TRBD1. Germline V gives CDR1 SGHRS, CDR2 YFSETQ. The CDR3 contains 14 residues. V shed 4 bases, J shed 7 bases, and the junction held 4 bases outside the gene matches. CDR3 region: CASSAGQENSPLHF. Written as DNA, the CDR3 is TGCGCCAGCAGCGCGGGACAGGAAAATTCACCCCTCCACTTT.